Included here is one TCR beta chain sequence, with context. The ends lost 2 bases at V and 3 bases at J; junction bases unmatched: 8. CDR3 length equals 17 residues. Germline CDR1 and CDR2: SGHVS and FQNEAQ. The data stem from a study of blood T cell repertoires in COVID-19. Study context: T cells, B-cell-depleted T cells, or PBMCs supplied cDNA or gDNA.

TCRdb's copy holds only in-frame clones and misses some; the assay was immunoSEQ multiplex PCR. The data show about 200,000 clones, around nine tenths seen once. The chain uses TRBV7-8 and TRBJ2-3; 10 bases are shared with TRBD1. The specimen sequenced was peripheral blood. The sequence was collected from a man aged 60-69 years who had recovered from COVID-19. This CDR3 is CASSLPRQGAVTDTQYF. The CDR3 DNA reads as TGTGCCAGCAGCTTACCCAGACAGGGGGCGGTTACAGATACGCAGTATTTT.